This T cell receptor (beta chain) emerged from a study of cytomegalovirus exposure and HLA in healthy donors. Study in general: Inside one of the first data releases sat 80 million to 95 million unique TCRs taken from HLA-typed donors.

Whole-study findings and limits: Sequencing likely produced, as an artifact, a cluster of highly shared sequence variants. The study assumed roughly uniform donor sequencing depth for presence/absence analyses.

CDR1 and CDR2 (germline): SGHKS, YYEKEE (reference sequence). V lost 0 bases and J lost 6, with 15 bases in between. The CDR3 consists of 16 residues. With respect to this clone: Its specificity is not known.

The PCR ran on 60 Vbeta and 13 Jbeta primers. The table came from immunoSEQ multiplex PCR; TCRdb's copy has only in-frame clones and leaves some out. The sample lists under 200,000 clones; 80% to 85% were seen once. The sequence came from a male donor in good health and CMV-seropositive. The chain employs TRBV5-5 and TRBJ2-2, with D unclear. Sequencing used PBMCs. As DNA, the CDR3 is TGTGCCAGCAGCTTGGAGGCAGTCTCTAGATCCGGGGAGCTGTTTTTT. This sequence encodes CASSLEAVSRSGELFF.